Below are 11 T cell receptor beta chains sequenced from a single sample in a study of response to subunit inactivated influenza vaccine. Each CDR3 protein gets one entry after TCRdb re-called the RT-PCR reads with MiXCR. There are around 850,000 distinct CDR3 sequences in the sample; under 20% occur only once, and about 11% lies in the top ten. The sample in question was PBMCs from blood, obtained roughly 5 days after vaccination. The receptors come from a man aged 50 to 59 who received an inactivated influenza vaccine.

This clonotype showed up just a few times. This chain links TRBV6-1 with TRBJ1-3; no clear D. Deletions cut 6 bases from V and 4 bases from J, with 19 bases between. The CDR3 length is 16 residues. From germline, CDR1 is MNHNS and CDR2 SASEGT. The DNA of the CDR3 is TGTGCCAGCAGCCGATGGGGAGGGCGTAGAGGAAACACCATATATTTT. This sequence encodes CASSRWGGRRGNTIYF.

In this sample, this clonotype turned up a few times. This chain joins TRBV6-1 and TRBJ2-5; D gene ambiguous. Trimming cost V 6 bases and J 1 base, with 12 bases left between them. Per germline, CDR1 MNHNS and CDR2 SASEGT. CDR3 length equals 14 residues. DNA for the CDR3: TGTGCCAGCAGCCAAGCCCGGAGCCAAGAGACCCAGTACTTC. It encodes CASSQARSQETQYF.

This clonotype was seen only a few times. The V gene is TRBV12-3 or TRBV12-4, the J gene TRBJ2-1, with D perhaps TRBD1 (6 bases). This CDR3 spans 15 amino acids. V lost 7 bases and J lost 4, with 17 bases in between. The CDR3 here is CASTPGQGGYNEQFF. The DNA for the CDR3 is TGTGCCAGCACGCCGGGCCAAGGGGGTTACAATGAGCAGTTCTTC.

The sample holds many counts of this clonotype. CDR3 residues: CSAGARTGQLGADTQYF. The DNA of the CDR3 is TGCAGTGCTGGGGCCAGGACAGGGCAATTAGGTGCAGATACGCAGTATTTT. V and J are TRBV20-1 and TRBJ2-3; 8 nucleotides agree with TRBD1. The germline CDR1 and CDR2 sequences are DFQATT and SNEGSKA (reference sequence). V lost 5 bases, J lost 4 bases, and 17 bases stayed unmatched. This CDR3 is built from 17 residues.

This rearrangement joins TRBV7-8 to TRBJ2-3; D may be TRBD1 (6 bases). V dropped 0 bases and J dropped 2 bases, with 15 bases sitting between them. The CDR3 loop spans 17 amino acids. Germline values: CDR1 SGHVS, CDR2 FQNEAQ. DNA of the CDR3: TGTGCCAGCAGCTTAGCGCTCTGGACAGCTATCACAGATACGCAGTATTTT. Protein sequence: CASSLALWTAITDTQYF.

This clonotype occurred a few times. The rearrangement links TRBV27 to TRBJ2-7; 7 nucleotides match TRBD2. This CDR3 comprises 14 residues. Germline V gives CDR1 MNHEY, CDR2 SMNVEV (reference sequence). The DNA for the CDR3 is TGTTGTCTAACAAGCGGGATGAGGACCTACGAGCAGTACTTC. This translates into CCLTSGMRTYEQYF.

This clonotype occurred a few times. The chain couples TRBV12-3 or TRBV12-4 to TRBJ1-6, with 7 positions matching TRBD1. The CDR3 is 12 amino acids. V lost 7 bases, J lost 10 bases, and 4 bases stayed unmatched. The CDR3 DNA sequence: TGTGCCAGCACCGACAGGGAGTCACCCCTCCACTTT. It specifies CASTDRESPLHF.

This clonotype came up many times. The V and J genes are TRBV12-3 or TRBV12-4 and TRBJ2-1; D might be TRBD1 (5 bases). V gave up 7 bases and J gave up 4 bases, with 8 bases separating them. This CDR3 has 12 amino acids. This CDR3 reads CASTPGYNEQFF. CDR3 DNA sequence: TGTGCCAGCACGCCAGGGTACAATGAGCAGTTCTTC.

The table lists this clonotype with many counts. The chain links TRBV5-1 to TRBJ2-2; D is uncertain. CDR3 size: 13 residues. The germline V gene has CDR1 SGHRS and CDR2 YFSETQ. Trimming cost V 1 base and J 7 bases, with 8 bases left between them. The CDR3 nucleotides are TGCGCCAGCAGCTTGCCCCCGGGCGGGGAGCTGTTTTTT. Translation gives CASSLPPGGELFF.

The chain joins TRBV6-2 or TRBV6-3 to TRBJ2-5; D is uncertain. V was cut by 6 bases and J by 4 bases, with 9 bases left in between. The CDR3 spans 12 residues. Germline CDR1 is MNHEY and CDR2 is SVGEGT. The CDR3, as DNA: TGTGCCAGCAGGTCCGCCTTAGAGACCCAGTACTTC. Translation gives CASRSALETQYF.

In its sample, this clonotype was seen a few times. V and J are TRBV20-1 and TRBJ2-5; no clear D gene. The CDR3 consists of 12 residues. V was clipped by 2 bases and J by 5 bases, with 9 bases between them. Germline V lookup: CDR1 DFQATT, CDR2 SNEGSKA (reference sequence). CDR3 DNA sequence: TGCAGTGCTAGAAGGGTCGGCGAGACCCAGTACTTC. This sequence encodes CSARRVGETQYF.